The sequence of this T cell receptor (beta chain) was determined in a study of blood T cell repertoires in COVID-19. Across the whole study: Samples came from the United States, Italy and Spain, spanning acute and convalescent COVID-19. In each case, the material was cDNA or gDNA derived from T cells, B-cell-depleted T cells, or PBMCs.

In germline, CDR1 is MNHNY, CDR2 SVGAGI (reference sequence). This CDR3 is built from 17 residues. With V trimmed by 7 bases and J by 3 bases, 11 bases remained unmatched. Libraries were prepared by immunoSEQ multiplex PCR; TCRdb keeps only in-frame clonotypes and omits some of them. This table has 65,000 to 95,000 clones, 88% appearing once. This clone was picked up a small number of times. The material sequenced was peripheral blood. This clonotype was obtained from a man between 65 and 80 years old with acute or convalescent COVID-19. This chain links TRBV6-6 with TRBJ2-2; 10 positions agree with TRBD2. In DNA, the CDR3 is TGTGCCAGCATTCGCCTAGCGGGAGTTTTGGACACCGGGGAGCTGTTTTTT. Protein product: CASIRLAGVLDTGELFF.